Presented here are 15 T cell receptor beta chains from one specimen sequenced in a study of T cells in Graves' hyperthyroidism and ophthalmopathy. TCR beta CDR3 regions were amplified from RNA transcripts. With the HTBI primer set, the TCR CDR3 went through a first round of RT-PCR. TCRdb independently ran MiXCR on the multiplex PCR reads; one entry per CDR3 protein. Among a few hundred thousand distinct CDR3 sequences listed, about 15% were seen once. The specimen was blood. The origin of the receptors is a woman in her thirties with Graves' hyperthyroidism.

This clonotype was observed a few times. The chain carries TRBV20-1 and TRBJ2-6; no clear D gene. V was shortened by 3 bases and J by 0 bases, with 6 bases between the two germline ends. The CDR3 extends over 14 amino acids. The germline gives CDR1 DFQATT, CDR2 SNEGSKA (reference sequence). DNA of the CDR3: TGCAGTGCTAGCCGGAGCTCTGGGGCCAACGTCCTGACTTTC. Translated, it gives CSASRSSGANVLTF.

CDR3 protein: CASSQVGHRRHSGNTIYF. DNA for the CDR3: TGTGCCAGCAGCCAAGTTGGGCACAGGCGACACTCTGGAAACACCATATATTTT. J is TRBJ1-3 and V is TRBV14, with TRBD1 as a possible D gene (5 bases). The CDR3 totals 18 residues. Trimming left V 1 base short and J 0 bases short, with 16 bases between. The germline gives CDR1 SGHDN, CDR2 FVKESK.

This clonotype has more than one count but fewer than ten. The V call is TRBV28, the J call TRBJ2-3; D might be TRBD1 or TRBD2, each matching 7 bases. This CDR3 has 16 residues. V dropped 4 bases and J dropped 2 bases, with 16 bases sitting between them. Germline assignment: CDR1 MDHEN and CDR2 SYDVKM. The CDR3 reads CASSSPGGADTDTQYF. The DNA of the CDR3 is TGTGCCAGCAGTTCCCCAGGGGGGGCCGACACAGATACGCAGTATTTT.

This clonotype was detected many times. The chain has TRBV9 and TRBJ1-1, with unresolved D. The CDR3 runs to 12 residues. The germline gives CDR1 SGDLS, CDR2 YYNGEE. Trimming pared 5 bases from V and 3 bases from J, leaving 8 bases between. CDR3 sequence: CASSDLYTEAFF. The DNA for the CDR3 is TGTGCCAGCAGTGATCTTTACACTGAAGCTTTCTTT.

This clonotype has at least ten counts. The chain combines TRBV6-1 with TRBJ1-4; tentative D call: TRBD1 (5 bases). The CDR3 length is 14 residues. CDR1 and CDR2 from the germline V gene are MNHNS and SASEGT. The ends were cut back, 5 bases at V and 6 bases at J, with 13 bases in the middle. CDR3 bases: TGTGCCAGCAGTTTCGAGGGGTACGATGAAAAACTGTTTTTT. Its translation: CASSFEGYDEKLFF.

This clonotype was counted at least ten times. V and J are TRBV3-1 and TRBJ2-7; 9 bases map to TRBD1. CDR1 is LGHDT and CDR2 is YNNKEL in the germline V gene (reference sequence). V lost 6 bases to trimming and J lost 0 bases; unmatched junction nucleotides: 9. The CDR3 totals 16 residues. The CDR3 nucleotides read TGTGCCAGCAGTCCCCGTGAGGGACAGGGCTCCTACGAGCAGTACTTC. This translates into CASSPREGQGSYEQYF.

In nucleotides, the CDR3 is TGTGCCAGCATTGGCCAGTACGAGGAGCAGTACTTC. It yields the protein CASIGQYEEQYF. The V and J genes are TRBV25-1 and TRBJ2-7; unclear D gene. V lost 7 bases and J lost 7, with 14 bases in between. Germline assignment: CDR1 MGHDK and CDR2 SYGVNS. This CDR3 contains 12 residues.

The V gene is TRBV9, the J gene TRBJ2-7; D is perhaps TRBD1 (6 bases). Trimming left V 2 bases short and J 4 bases short, with 13 bases between. The CDR3 is 14 amino acids. Per the germline V gene, CDR1 is SGDLS and CDR2 is YYNGEE. CDR3: CASSVGSQGYEQYF. The CDR3 DNA sequence: TGTGCCAGCAGCGTCGGGTCGCAGGGGTACGAGCAGTACTTC. Looking up the rest from reference TRBV9 and TRBJ2-7 gives the full variable domain: DSGVTQTPKHLITATGQRVTLRCSPRSGDLSVYWYQQSLDQGLQFLIQYYNGEERAKGNILERFSAQQFPDLHSELNLSSLELGDSALYFCASSVGSQGYEQYFGPGTRLTVT.

This clonotype occurred many times. The J gene is TRBJ1-4, the V gene TRBV2; 7 bases align to TRBD1. Trimming took 7 bases from V and 11 from J; bases not matched to a gene: 4. Germline lookup yields CDR1 SNHLY and CDR2 FYNNEI. The length of the CDR3 is 11 residues. The CDR3 coding sequence is TGTGCCAGCACCCTGGACAGGAAACTGTTTTTT. Translation gives CASTLDRKLFF.

This clonotype was detected ten times or more. The chain links TRBV9 to TRBJ2-7; D not resolved. Trimming took 2 bases from V and 0 from J, leaving 12 bases between them. Germline V gives CDR1 SGDLS, CDR2 YYNGEE. The CDR3 loop spans 15 amino acids. CDR3 sequence reads: CASSVGPIDSYEQYF. In DNA form, the CDR3 reads TGTGCCAGCAGCGTGGGTCCCATTGACTCCTACGAGCAGTACTTC.

This clonotype was counted many times. The chain uses TRBV7-9 and TRBJ2-5; no firm D call. CDR1 is SEHNR, CDR2 FQNEAQ, per germline (reference sequence). With 2 bases removed from V and 3 bases from J, the gap between germline ends came to 10 bases. This CDR3 has 14 amino acids. The DNA of the CDR3 is TGTGCCAGCAGCTTATCTAGGGTAGAAGAGACCCAGTACTTC. Translation gives CASSLSRVEETQYF.

In regard to this clonotype: The germline gene is not matched at one end of the junction; a read error may be the cause. The chain carries TRBV7-9 and TRBJ2-1; no definite D call. The germline V gene encodes CDR1 SEHNR and CDR2 FQNEAQ (reference sequence). The CDR3 extends over 13 amino acids. In DNA form, the CDR3 reads TGTGCCAGCAGCTCGGGCTCCTACAATGAGCAGTCCTTC. Its protein is CASSSGSYNEQSF.

V usage is TRBV28 and J usage is TRBJ2-1; 8 nucleotides agree with TRBD2. The CDR3 has 19 residues. Germline V CDR1 and CDR2: MDHEN, SYDVKM. The trim removed 3 bases at V and 3 bases at J, leaving 16 bases unmatched. The CDR3 spells CASSFGLRGGTSYYNEQFF. The CDR3 coding sequence is TGTGCCAGCAGTTTCGGGCTGAGAGGGGGGACTAGTTACTACAATGAGCAGTTCTTC.

This chain connects TRBV28 to TRBJ2-2; 10 nucleotides agree with TRBD1. The J segment lost 7 bases and the V segment lost 5 bases, leaving 13 bases of the junction unmatched. From germline, CDR1 is MDHEN and CDR2 SYDVKM. The CDR3 is 17 amino acids. The CDR3 here is CASSTLRDRGSVGELFF. CDR3 nucleotides: TGTGCCAGCAGTACTCTCCGGGACAGGGGTTCAGTCGGGGAGCTGTTTTTT.

In regard to this clonotype: This sequence may be a read error, since a much larger clone differs from it by one base. V is TRBV7-2 and J is TRBJ2-3, with D possibly matching TRBD2 (5 bases). CDR1 SGHTA and CDR2 FQGNSA come from the germline V gene. There are 15 residues in the CDR3. CDR3 in DNA: TGTGCCAGCAGTCCCACTAGGATGGGGTTAGATACGCAGTGTTTT. This translates into CASSPTRMGLDTQCF.